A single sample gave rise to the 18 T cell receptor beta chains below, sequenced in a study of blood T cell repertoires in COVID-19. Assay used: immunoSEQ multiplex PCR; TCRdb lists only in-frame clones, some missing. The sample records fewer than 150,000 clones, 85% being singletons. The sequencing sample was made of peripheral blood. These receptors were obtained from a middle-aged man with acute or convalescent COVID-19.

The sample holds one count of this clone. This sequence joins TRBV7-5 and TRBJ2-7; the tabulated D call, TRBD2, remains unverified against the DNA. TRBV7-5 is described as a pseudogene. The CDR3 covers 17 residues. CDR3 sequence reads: CARSLGELACRSYEQYF. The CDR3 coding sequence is TGTGCCAGAAGCTTAGGGGAACTAGCTTGCCGCTCCTACGAGCAGTACTTC.

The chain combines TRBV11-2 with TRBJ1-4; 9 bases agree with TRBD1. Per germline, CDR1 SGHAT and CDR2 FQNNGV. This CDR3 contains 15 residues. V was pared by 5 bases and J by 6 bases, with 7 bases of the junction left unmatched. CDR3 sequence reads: CASSDRGVLDEKLFF. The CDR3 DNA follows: TGTGCCAGCAGCGACAGGGGGGTTTTGGATGAAAAACTGTTTTTT.

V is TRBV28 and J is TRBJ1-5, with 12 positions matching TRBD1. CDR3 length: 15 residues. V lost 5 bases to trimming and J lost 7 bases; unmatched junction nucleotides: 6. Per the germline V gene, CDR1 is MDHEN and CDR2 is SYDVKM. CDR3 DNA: TGTGCCAGCAGTCCCGGGACAGGGGGCGGCCAGCCCCAGCATTTT. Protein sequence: CASSPGTGGGQPQHF.

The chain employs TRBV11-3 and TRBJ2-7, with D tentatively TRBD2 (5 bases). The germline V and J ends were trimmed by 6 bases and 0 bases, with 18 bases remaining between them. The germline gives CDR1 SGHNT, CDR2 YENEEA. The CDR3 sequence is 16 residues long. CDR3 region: CASRLGVASTSYEQYF. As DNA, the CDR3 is TGTGCCAGCAGACTCGGCGTAGCGTCCACCTCCTACGAGCAGTACTTC.

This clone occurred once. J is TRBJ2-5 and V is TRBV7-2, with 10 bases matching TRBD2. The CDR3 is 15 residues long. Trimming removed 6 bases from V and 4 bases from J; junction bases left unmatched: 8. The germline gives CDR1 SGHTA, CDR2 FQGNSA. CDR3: CASSDLSGGGETQYF. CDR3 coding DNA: TGTGCCAGCAGTGACCTCAGCGGGGGGGGAGAGACCCAGTACTTC.

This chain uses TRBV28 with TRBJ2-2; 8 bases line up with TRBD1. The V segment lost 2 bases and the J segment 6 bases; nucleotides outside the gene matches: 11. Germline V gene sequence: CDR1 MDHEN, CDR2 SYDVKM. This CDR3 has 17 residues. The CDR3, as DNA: TGTGCCAGCAGTTTACGCTACGCAGGGGGCTGGGCCGGGGAGCTGTTTTTT. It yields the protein CASSLRYAGGWAGELFF.

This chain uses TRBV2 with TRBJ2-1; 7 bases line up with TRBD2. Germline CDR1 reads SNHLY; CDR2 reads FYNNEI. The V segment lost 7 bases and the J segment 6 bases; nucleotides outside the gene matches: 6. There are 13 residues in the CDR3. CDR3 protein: CASMVGGGNEQFF. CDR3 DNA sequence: TGTGCCAGCATGGTGGGGGGGGGCAATGAGCAGTTCTTC.

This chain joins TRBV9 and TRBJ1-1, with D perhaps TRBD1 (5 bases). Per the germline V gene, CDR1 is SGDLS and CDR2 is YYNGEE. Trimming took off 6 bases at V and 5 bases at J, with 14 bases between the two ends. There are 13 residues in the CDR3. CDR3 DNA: TGTGCCAGCAATCAGGGTCTTTCAACTGAAGCTTTCTTT. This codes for CASNQGLSTEAFF.

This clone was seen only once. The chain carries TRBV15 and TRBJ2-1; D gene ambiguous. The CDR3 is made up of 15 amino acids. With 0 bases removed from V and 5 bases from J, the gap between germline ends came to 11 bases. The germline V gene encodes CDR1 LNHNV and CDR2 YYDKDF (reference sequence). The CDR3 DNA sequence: TGTGCCACCAGCAGAGATTTGGCGGTCCACAATGAGCAGTTCTTC. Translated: CATSRDLAVHNEQFF.

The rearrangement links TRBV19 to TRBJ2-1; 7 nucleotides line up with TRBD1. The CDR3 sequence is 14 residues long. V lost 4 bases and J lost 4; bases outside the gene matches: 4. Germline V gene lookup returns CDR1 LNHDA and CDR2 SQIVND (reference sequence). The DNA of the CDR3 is TGTGCCAGTAGTACTGGACAGGAGTACAATGAGCAGTTCTTC. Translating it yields CASSTGQEYNEQFF.

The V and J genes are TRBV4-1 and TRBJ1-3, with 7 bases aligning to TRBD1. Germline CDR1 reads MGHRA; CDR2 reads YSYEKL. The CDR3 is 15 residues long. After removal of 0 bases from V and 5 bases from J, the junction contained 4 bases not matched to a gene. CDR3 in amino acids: CASSQDPGGRNTIYF. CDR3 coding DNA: TGCGCCAGCAGCCAAGATCCAGGGGGTAGAAACACCATATATTTT.

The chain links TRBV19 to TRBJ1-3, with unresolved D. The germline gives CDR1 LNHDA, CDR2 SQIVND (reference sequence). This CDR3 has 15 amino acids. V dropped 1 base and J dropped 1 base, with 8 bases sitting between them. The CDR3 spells CASSIVVESGNTIYF. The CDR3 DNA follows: TGTGCCAGTAGTATAGTCGTAGAATCTGGAAACACCATATATTTT.

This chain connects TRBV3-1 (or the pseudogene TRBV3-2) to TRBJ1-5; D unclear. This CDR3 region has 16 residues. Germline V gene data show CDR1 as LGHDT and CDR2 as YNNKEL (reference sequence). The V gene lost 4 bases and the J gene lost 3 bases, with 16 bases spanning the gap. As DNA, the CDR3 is TGTGCCAGCAGCCCCTCGACTGTTTCCGTCAATCAGCCCCAGCATTTT. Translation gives CASSPSTVSVNQPQHF.

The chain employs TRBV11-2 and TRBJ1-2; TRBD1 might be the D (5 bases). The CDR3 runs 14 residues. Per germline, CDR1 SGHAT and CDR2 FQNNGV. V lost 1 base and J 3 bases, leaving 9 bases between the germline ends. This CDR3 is CASSLAQAYYGYTF. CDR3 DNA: TGTGCCAGCAGCTTAGCACAGGCCTACTATGGCTACACCTTC.

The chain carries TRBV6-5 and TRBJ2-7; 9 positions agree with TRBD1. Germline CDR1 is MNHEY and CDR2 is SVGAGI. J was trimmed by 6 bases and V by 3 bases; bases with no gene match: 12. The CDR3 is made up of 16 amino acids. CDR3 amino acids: CASSYFYGTGISEQYF. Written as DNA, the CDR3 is TGTGCCAGCAGTTATTTCTACGGGACAGGGATCTCCGAGCAGTACTTC.

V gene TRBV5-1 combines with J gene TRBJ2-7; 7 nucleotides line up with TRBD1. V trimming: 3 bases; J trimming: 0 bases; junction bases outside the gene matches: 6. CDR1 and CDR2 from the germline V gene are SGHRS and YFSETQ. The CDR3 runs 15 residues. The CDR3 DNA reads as TGCGCCAGCAGCTCAGGGGACAGAATCTCCTACGAGCAGTACTTC. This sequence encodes CASSSGDRISYEQYF.

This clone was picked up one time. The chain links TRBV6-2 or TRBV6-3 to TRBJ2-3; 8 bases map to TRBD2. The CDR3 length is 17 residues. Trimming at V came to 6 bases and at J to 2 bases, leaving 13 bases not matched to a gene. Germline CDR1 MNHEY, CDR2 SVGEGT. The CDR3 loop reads CASSSHLREDHTDTQYF. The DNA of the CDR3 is TGTGCCAGCAGCTCCCACTTGCGGGAGGACCACACAGATACGCAGTATTTT.

In DNA form, the CDR3 reads TGTGCCAGCTCATCAGGACAGGGGGGAAGTGAAAAACTGTTTTTT. Residues: CASSSGQGGSEKLFF. The V gene is TRBV18, the J gene TRBJ1-4; 10 bases agree with TRBD1. This CDR3 region has 15 residues. The junction had 7 bases not matched to a gene; V was cut back by 5 bases and J by 7 bases. Germline CDR1 reads KGHSH; CDR2 reads LQKENI.